These 30 T cell receptor beta chains share one sample of origin, sequenced in a study of blood T cell repertoires in COVID-19. Sequenced by immunoSEQ multiplex PCR; TCRdb stores in-frame clones only, minus some. The data show fewer than 350,000 clones, over 75% seen once. Sequenced material: peripheral blood. The receptors come from a woman aged 45-60 years who had recovered from COVID-19.

This clone has just one count. V gene TRBV9 combines with J gene TRBJ1-3; D is ambiguous. V was cut by 3 bases and J by 4 bases, with 11 bases left in between. The CDR3 has 14 amino acids. Germline assignment: CDR1 SGDLS and CDR2 YYNGEE. Here the CDR3 reads CASSAEAVGNTIYF. In nucleotides, the CDR3 is TGTGCCAGCAGCGCCGAGGCGGTAGGAAACACCATATATTTT.

The V and J genes are TRBV5-1 and TRBJ2-5; TRBD1 might be the D (6 bases). The V end lost 0 bases, the J end lost 3 bases, and 9 bases lay between the germline ends. Germline V lookup: CDR1 SGHRS, CDR2 YFSETQ. The CDR3 runs to 14 residues. The CDR3 sequence: CASSLDRAKETQYF. CDR3 in DNA: TGCGCCAGCAGCTTGGACAGGGCCAAAGAGACCCAGTACTTC.

This chain uses TRBV28 with TRBJ2-2, with 7 bases that match TRBD1. The ends lost 11 bases at V and 0 bases at J; junction bases unmatched: 6. The CDR3 is 14 amino acids. Germline CDR1 MDHEN, CDR2 SYDVKM. DNA of the CDR3: TGTGCCTCAAAACAGGGGACGAACACCGGGGAGCTGTTTTTT. Protein: CASKQGTNTGELFF.

The chain links TRBV18 to TRBJ1-5; the D is unclear. This CDR3 spans 13 amino acids. Germline CDR1 and CDR2: KGHSH and LQKENI. The V end lost 4 bases, the J end lost 5 bases, and 9 bases lay between the germline ends. The CDR3 sequence is CASSRGVDQPQHF. In DNA form, the CDR3 reads TGTGCCAGCTCACGAGGTGTGGATCAGCCCCAGCATTTT.

The J gene is TRBJ2-7, the V gene TRBV30; no reliable D call. V shed 4 bases and J shed 3 bases, with 16 bases lying between them. The CDR3 covers 14 residues. CDR1 is GTSNPN and CDR2 is SVGIG in the germline V gene (reference sequence). CDR3 in amino acids: CAWTKSSSGYEQYF. For the CDR3, the DNA is TGTGCCTGGACCAAATCTTCTAGTGGCTACGAGCAGTACTTC.

V gene TRBV10-2 combines with J gene TRBJ1-5; the match to TRBD1 covers 8 bases. The CDR3 is made up of 14 amino acids. Per the germline V gene, CDR1 is WSHSY and CDR2 is SAAADI. After removal of 4 bases from V and 4 bases from J, the junction contained 3 bases not matched to a gene. The DNA of the CDR3 is TGCGCCAGCAGTGGACAGGGGTTTAATCAGCCCCAGCATTTT. This encodes CASSGQGFNQPQHF.

The V call is TRBV4-3, the J call TRBJ1-1; 8 bases are shared with TRBD1. V lost 1 base and J lost 4; bases outside the gene matches: 8. This CDR3 has 16 amino acids. Germline V gene sequence: CDR1 LGHNA, CDR2 YSLEER. The DNA for the CDR3 is TGCGCCAGCAGCCAAGGTAAAAACAGGGGGTCCACTGAAGCTTTCTTT. This sequence encodes CASSQGKNRGSTEAFF.

This clone occurred once. This chain joins TRBV28 and TRBJ1-5, with D possibly matching TRBD1 (6 bases). The CDR3 consists of 17 residues. CDR1 and CDR2 (germline): MDHEN, SYDVKM. Trimming shortened V by 4 bases and J by 0 bases, and 16 bases separated the two germline ends. The CDR3 protein is CASSSRTEQYSNQPQHF. CDR3 DNA: TGTGCCAGCAGTTCCAGGACAGAACAGTATAGCAATCAGCCCCAGCATTTT.

The chain joins TRBV6-2 or TRBV6-3 to TRBJ2-3; the D gene is possibly TRBD1 (5 bases). The germline gives CDR1 MNHEY, CDR2 SVGEGT. CDR3 size: 15 residues. V was trimmed by 2 bases and J by 0 bases, leaving 9 bases between them. CDR3 residues: CASSYGAESTDTQYF. The CDR3 region has the DNA TGTGCCAGCAGTTACGGGGCGGAAAGCACAGATACGCAGTATTTT.

The chain uses TRBV6-2 or TRBV6-3 and TRBJ2-3, with D possibly being TRBD1 (6 bases). Germline V gene lookup returns CDR1 MNHEY and CDR2 SVGEGT. The CDR3 sequence is 18 residues long. The V end lost 0 bases, the J end lost 8 bases, and 24 bases lay between the germline ends. CDR3 DNA sequence: TGTGCCAGCAGTTACTCTCGGGACATAGGGTATTCCTCAGCTACGCAGTATTTT. This codes for CASSYSRDIGYSSATQYF.

The gene calls are TRBV4-1 and TRBJ1-4, with D possibly matching TRBD1 (6 bases). V was trimmed by 2 bases and J by 8 bases, leaving 15 bases between them. This CDR3 region has 15 residues. Germline CDR1 reads MGHRA; CDR2 reads YSYEKL. The CDR3 here is CASSQMGGRREKLFF. CDR3 DNA sequence: TGCGCCAGCAGCCAAATGGGGGGGCGTCGGGAAAAACTGTTTTTT.

The chain employs TRBV7-2 and TRBJ2-1; D possibly corresponds to TRBD1 (5 bases). Trimming stripped 5 bases from V and 9 bases from J, with 14 bases between. The CDR3 sequence is 13 residues long. Germline lookup yields CDR1 SGHTA and CDR2 FQGNSA. CDR3: CASSPQGLGEQFF. CDR3 coding DNA: TGTGCCAGCAGCCCCCAGGGTTTGGGTGAGCAGTTCTTC.

The chain combines TRBV4-3 with TRBJ1-4, with 8 bases fitting TRBD1. After removal of 2 bases from V and 4 bases from J, the junction contained 3 bases not matched to a gene. Germline V gene lookup returns CDR1 LGHNA and CDR2 YSLEER. The CDR3 covers 15 residues. As DNA, the CDR3 is TGCGCCAGCAGCCAACTACAGGGGGGTAATGAAAAACTGTTTTTT. Its protein product is CASSQLQGGNEKLFF.

The chain joins TRBV5-8 to TRBJ2-4, with TRBD2 identical over 11 bases. Germline CDR1 SGHTS, CDR2 YDEGEE. V dropped 1 base and J dropped 9; count of bases not matched to a gene: 9. CDR3 length: 16 amino acids. The CDR3 DNA sequence: TGTGCCAGCAGCTTGTGGGTAGCGGGGGGGCCTGGCATTCAGTACTTC. It codes for CASSLWVAGGPGIQYF.

This chain connects TRBV28 to TRBJ2-3; a weak D match, TRBD1 (5 bases). Trimming pared 5 bases from V and 1 base from J, leaving 7 bases between. Per germline, CDR1 MDHEN and CDR2 SYDVKM. The CDR3 has 13 amino acids. This chain's CDR3 is CASSPRGTDTQYF. In DNA, the CDR3 is TGTGCCAGCAGTCCCAGGGGCACAGATACGCAGTATTTT.

The chain couples TRBV19 to TRBJ1-2; D might be TRBD1 (6 bases). Germline V gene lookup returns CDR1 LNHDA and CDR2 SQIVND (reference sequence). The CDR3 runs 14 residues. V was shortened by 5 bases and J by 0 bases, with 10 bases between the two germline ends. CDR3 sequence reads: CASSPRQANYGYTF. In DNA, the CDR3 is TGTGCCAGTAGTCCTCGACAGGCTAACTATGGCTACACCTTC. Filled out from reference TRBV19 and TRBJ1-2, the complete variable domain reads DGGITQSPKYLFRKEGQNVTLSCEQNLNHDAMYWYRQDPGQGLRLIYYSQIVNDFQKGDIAEGYSVSREKKESFPLTVTSAQKNPTAFYLCASSPRQANYGYTFGSGTRLTVV.

With respect to this clone: Other DNA sequences within the sample encode an identical CDR3. The chain has TRBV19 and TRBJ1-3, with D possibly matching TRBD1 (6 bases). With 5 bases removed from V and 0 bases from J, the gap between germline ends came to 8 bases. The CDR3 consists of 14 residues. The germline CDR1 and CDR2 sequences are LNHDA and SQIVND (reference sequence). CDR3 amino acids: CASSGQISGNTIYF. The CDR3, as DNA: TGTGCCAGTAGTGGACAGATCTCTGGAAACACCATATATTTT. Variable domain in full (rest from reference TRBV19 and TRBJ1-3): DGGITQSPKYLFRKEGQNVTLSCEQNLNHDAMYWYRQDPGQGLRLIYYSQIVNDFQKGDIAEGYSVSREKKESFPLTVTSAQKNPTAFYLCASSGQISGNTIYFGEGSWLTVV.

V usage is TRBV19 and J usage is TRBJ2-1; the match to TRBD1 covers 11 bases. This CDR3 is 16 amino acids long. CDR1 LNHDA and CDR2 SQIVND come from the germline V gene (reference sequence). V lost 6 bases, J lost 7 bases, and 11 bases stayed unmatched. The chain's CDR3 is CASSPIGTGGNNEQFF. CDR3 sequence (DNA): TGTGCCAGTAGCCCCATCGGGACAGGGGGGAATAATGAGCAGTTCTTC.

The chain carries TRBV6-5 and TRBJ1-1; TRBD1 matches 9 bases. Germline trimming cut 6 bases from V and 6 bases from J; bases unmatched to any gene: 5. Per the germline V gene, CDR1 is MNHEY and CDR2 is SVGAGI. The CDR3 is 13 residues long. The CDR3 loop reads CASRRTGGPEAFF. The CDR3 coding sequence is TGTGCCAGCAGGCGAACAGGGGGCCCTGAAGCTTTCTTT.

V gene TRBV5-1 combines with J gene TRBJ2-3, with 8 bases lining up with TRBD1. The CDR3 is made up of 14 amino acids. The V segment lost 4 bases and the J segment 4 bases; nucleotides outside the gene matches: 5. Germline V gives CDR1 SGHRS, CDR2 YFSETQ. CDR3 DNA sequence: TGCGCCAGCAGCCTTCGGACAGGGCCAGATACGCAGTATTTT. It translates to CASSLRTGPDTQYF.

The rearrangement links TRBV15 to TRBJ2-2, with 9 nucleotides matching TRBD1. Germline values: CDR1 LNHNV, CDR2 YYDKDF (reference sequence). This CDR3 has 16 residues. V lost 3 bases and J lost 0; bases outside the gene matches: 2. CDR3 amino acids: CATSRRTGANTGELFF. Written as DNA, the CDR3 is TGTGCCACCAGCAGGAGGACAGGGGCGAACACCGGGGAGCTGTTTTTT.

The chain links TRBV7-2 to TRBJ1-1, with D tentatively TRBD1 (6 bases). The V and J ends lost 8 bases and 3 bases respectively, with 16 bases between them. Germline V gene sequence: CDR1 SGHTA, CDR2 FQGNSA. This CDR3 has 14 residues. This CDR3 reads CASYRWGGDTEAFF. The DNA for the CDR3 is TGTGCCAGCTACAGGTGGGGGGGCGACACTGAAGCTTTCTTT.

The rearrangement links TRBV19 to TRBJ1-5, with D possibly being TRBD1 (5 bases). The length of the CDR3 is 15 residues. V dropped 0 bases and J dropped 3 bases, with 9 bases sitting between them. CDR1 is LNHDA, CDR2 SQIVND, per germline (reference sequence). The CDR3 coding sequence is TGTGCCAGTAGTATAGAGGGACTCAACAATCAGCCCCAGCATTTT. This sequence encodes CASSIEGLNNQPQHF.

This chain links TRBV19 with TRBJ2-3, with D perhaps TRBD1 (6 bases). Germline V gene data show CDR1 as LNHDA and CDR2 as SQIVND (reference sequence). With 3 bases removed from V and 6 bases from J, the gap between germline ends came to 13 bases. The CDR3 covers 14 residues. CDR3 sequence reads: CASSMSRGEDTQYF. DNA for the CDR3: TGTGCCAGTAGTATGTCCAGGGGAGAGGATACGCAGTATTTT. Looking up the rest from reference TRBV19 and TRBJ2-3 gives the full variable domain: DGGITQSPKYLFRKEGQNVTLSCEQNLNHDAMYWYRQDPGQGLRLIYYSQIVNDFQKGDIAEGYSVSREKKESFPLTVTSAQKNPTAFYLCASSMSRGEDTQYFGPGTRLTVL.

The chain is built from TRBV6-1 and TRBJ2-5; 7 nucleotides match TRBD1. CDR1 is MNHNS and CDR2 is SASEGT in the germline V gene. The CDR3 spans 14 residues. J gave up 5 bases and V 2 bases, and 5 bases lay outside the gene matches. The CDR3 region is CASSENRGGETQYF. For the CDR3, the DNA is TGTGCCAGCAGTGAAAACAGGGGCGGGGAGACCCAGTACTTC.

The chain is built from TRBV6-2 or TRBV6-3 and TRBJ2-3; 8 bases match TRBD2. This CDR3 has 16 residues. Losses at the gene ends were 2 bases for V and 0 bases for J; bases not matched to a gene: 4. Germline assignment: CDR1 MNHEY and CDR2 SVGEGT. The CDR3 loop reads CASSYPPGGSTDTQYF. CDR3 nucleotides: TGTGCCAGCAGTTACCCCCCGGGGGGGAGCACAGATACGCAGTATTTT.

In its sample, this clone was seen once. In nucleotides, the CDR3 is TGCGCCAGCAGCCAAGATCGGACTAGCGGGAGGGGGTCTAAGAATGAGCAGTTCTTC. Its translation: CASSQDRTSGRGSKNEQFF. This chain links TRBV4-3 with TRBJ2-1; 15 bases are a match to TRBD2. Germline V gene lookup returns CDR1 LGHNA and CDR2 YSLEER. The CDR3 covers 19 residues. The V and J ends lost 0 bases and 7 bases, in that order; junction bases with no gene match: 10.

This chain links TRBV28 with TRBJ1-1; TRBD1 matches at 8 bases. The ends lost 8 bases at V and 3 bases at J; junction bases unmatched: 5. This CDR3 region has 13 residues. Per the germline V gene, CDR1 is MDHEN and CDR2 is SYDVKM. CDR3 nucleotide sequence: TGTGCCAGCCTACAGGGGGTCGACACTGAAGCTTTCTTT. It is translated as CASLQGVDTEAFF.

The chain recombines TRBV20-1 with TRBJ2-3; D uncertain. V was pared by 3 bases and J by 4 bases, with 2 bases between. Germline lookup yields CDR1 DFQATT and CDR2 SNEGSKA (reference sequence). CDR3 size: 10 residues. CDR3 sequence reads: CSASADTQYF. The CDR3 coding sequence is TGCAGTGCTAGCGCAGATACGCAGTATTTT.

This chain uses TRBV7-2 with TRBJ2-1, with 13 positions matching TRBD2. The germline V gene has CDR1 SGHTA and CDR2 FQGNSA. The CDR3 has 17 residues. V shed 1 base, J shed 3 bases, and the junction held 3 bases outside the gene matches. As DNA, the CDR3 is TGTGCCAGCAGCTTAGGGACTAGCGGGAGTTTCTACAATGAGCAGTTCTTC. As protein: CASSLGTSGSFYNEQFF.